The entry below gives a single T cell receptor (beta chain) sequence along with its context. Trimming pared 4 bases from V and 2 bases from J, leaving 13 bases between. Germline V gives CDR1 SQVTM, CDR2 ANQGSEA. The CDR3 is 14 amino acids. Every single patient, without exception, relapsed after autologous stem cell transplantation, and brentuximab vedotin exposure varied. The sample originates from a study of PD-1 blockade in classical Hodgkin lymphoma. The data were produced by immunoSEQ multiplex PCR, yet TCRdb's version contains in-frame clones alone and is incomplete. The repertoire consists of roughly 81,000 clones, with around 90% occurring once and the leading ten covering about 2.7%.

This TCR came from a human donor with classical Hodgkin lymphoma. The genes are TRBV29-1 and TRBJ2-3; D perhaps matches TRBD2 (5 bases). Here the sequenced sample was peripheral blood mononuclear cells (PBMCs), taken before the second cycle of nivolumab. In DNA form, the CDR3 reads TGCAGCGTTGCCCCCGGGCGGGCCACAGATACGCAGTATTTT. Amino acid sequence: CSVAPGRATDTQYF.